These 23 T cell receptor beta chains came from one sample sequenced in a study of blood T cell repertoires in COVID-19. Method: immunoSEQ multiplex PCR; TCRdb's copy keeps in-frame clones and lacks some. The repertoire has around 240,000 clones, around 87% of them found once; the top ten carry roughly 3%. Sample: peripheral blood. These receptors all stem from a woman aged 25 to 45 who had recovered from COVID-19.

This chain connects TRBV6-2 or TRBV6-3 to TRBJ2-3, with TRBD1 matching 9 bases. The CDR3 is 17 amino acids. Unmatched junction bases numbered 11, after V lost 2 bases and J lost 5 bases. Germline V CDR1 and CDR2: MNHEY, SVGEGT. The CDR3 spells CASSYVLTGGLLDTQYF. Written as DNA, the CDR3 is TGTGCCAGCAGTTACGTTTTAACAGGGGGCTTGTTAGATACGCAGTATTTT.

This clone was seen only a few times. At the DNA level, this CDR3 is encoded by other sequences in the same sample as well. DNA for the CDR3: TGTGCCAGCAGTGTTGCGGATTACAATGAGCAGTTCTTC. It specifies CASSVADYNEQFF. V gene TRBV9 combines with J gene TRBJ2-1; no clear D gene. The germline V gene has CDR1 SGDLS and CDR2 YYNGEE. The V gene lost 5 bases and the J gene lost 4 bases, with 10 bases spanning the gap. This CDR3 comprises 13 residues.

The sample holds one count of this clone. The chain combines TRBV13 with TRBJ2-3; 10 bases agree with TRBD2. The CDR3 length is 15 residues. Per germline, CDR1 PRHDT and CDR2 FYEKMQ (reference sequence). V trimming: 8 bases; J trimming: 2 bases; junction bases outside the gene matches: 7. The CDR3 reads CASSVGLADTDTQYF. Here the CDR3 DNA reads TGTGCCAGCTCCGTAGGACTAGCGGACACAGATACGCAGTATTTT.

The rearrangement links TRBV9 to TRBJ1-5; TRBD1 agrees at 9 bases. This CDR3 is 14 amino acids long. Looked up from germline, CDR1 is SGDLS and CDR2 is YYNGEE. The V gene end was trimmed by 3 bases and the J gene end by 6 bases; junction bases not matched to a gene: 4. The CDR3 spells CASSEGQGFQPQHF. The DNA of the CDR3 is TGTGCCAGCAGCGAGGGACAGGGATTTCAGCCCCAGCATTTT. Full variable domain (outside the CDR3, taken from reference TRBV9 and TRBJ1-5): DSGVTQTPKHLITATGQRVTLRCSPRSGDLSVYWYQQSLDQGLQFLIQYYNGEERAKGNILERFSAQQFPDLHSELNLSSLELGDSALYFCASSEGQGFQPQHFGDGTRLSIL.

The rearrangement uses TRBV24-1 and TRBJ1-5, with 8 bases lining up with TRBD1. V shed 4 bases and J 6 bases; nucleotides not matched to a gene: 1. CDR1 and CDR2 (germline): KGHDR, SFDVKD. There are 13 residues in the CDR3. CDR3 residues: CATSEGTGQPQHF. The CDR3 DNA follows: TGTGCCACCAGTGAAGGGACAGGTCAGCCCCAGCATTTT.

The chain joins TRBV4-1 to TRBJ2-1; 10 bases are a match to TRBD2. Germline V CDR1 and CDR2: MGHRA, YSYEKL. This CDR3 comprises 16 residues. Losses at the gene ends were 1 base for V and 5 bases for J; bases not matched to a gene: 5. Written as DNA, the CDR3 is TGCGCCAGCAGCCAAGTCGGGACTAGCGACCACAATGAGCAGTTCTTC. This codes for CASSQVGTSDHNEQFF.

About this clone itself: The junction departs from the called germline gene at one end, perhaps through a read error. This chain links TRBV4-1 with TRBJ2-7; TRBD1 aligns across 7 bases. The CDR3 sequence is 15 residues long. Germline V lookup: CDR1 MGHRA, CDR2 YSYEKL. The CDR3 here is CASSHIGTVSHEQYF. CDR3 DNA: TGCGCCAGCAGCCATATTGGGACAGTCTCCCACGAGCAGTACTTC.

The chain combines TRBV6-6 with TRBJ1-1; possibly TRBD1 for D (5 bases). The V gene lost 0 bases and the J gene lost 9 bases, with 8 bases spanning the gap. The V gene's germline CDR1 is MNHNY and CDR2 SVGAGI (reference sequence). The CDR3 extends over 12 amino acids. The CDR3 is CASSYSEGKAFF. CDR3 DNA sequence: TGTGCCAGCAGTTACTCGGAGGGGAAAGCTTTCTTT.

The V and J genes are TRBV7-9 and TRBJ1-2, with 9 positions matching TRBD1. Germline CDR1 and CDR2: SEHNR and FQNEAQ (reference sequence). This CDR3 is built from 16 residues. V lost 5 bases and J lost 6; bases outside the gene matches: 13. The CDR3 nucleotides read TGTGCCAGCAGCATTACTGCCAACAGGGGGCAGAATGGCTACACCTTC. Protein product: CASSITANRGQNGYTF.

The chain uses TRBV15 and TRBJ2-7, with 9 bases aligning to TRBD1. Germline loops: CDR1 LNHNV, CDR2 YYDKDF (reference sequence). There are 14 residues in the CDR3. The V gene end was trimmed by 4 bases and the J gene end by 5 bases; junction bases not matched to a gene: 6. Written as DNA, the CDR3 is TGTGCCACCAGCACCCGGGACAGGGTAAACGAGCAGTACTTC. Translation: CATSTRDRVNEQYF. Complete variable domain (other parts from reference TRBV15 and TRBJ2-7): DAMVIQNPRYQVTQFGKPVTLSCSQTLNHNVMYWYQQKSSQAPKLLFHYYDKDFNNEADTPDNFQSRRPNTSFCFLDIRSPGLGDTAMYLCATSTRDRVNEQYFGPGTRLTVT.

The chain is built from TRBV6-6 and TRBJ2-7; D remains ambiguous. From germline, CDR1 is MNHNY and CDR2 SVGAGI (reference sequence). The CDR3 is made up of 13 amino acids. V lost 4 bases, J lost 4 bases, and 11 bases lay in between. This chain's CDR3 is CASSSAARYEQYF. The CDR3 bases are TGTGCCAGCAGTTCCGCGGCTAGATACGAGCAGTACTTC.

V usage is TRBV15 and J usage is TRBJ1-2, with 7 bases aligning to TRBD1. Unmatched junction bases numbered 6, after V lost 0 bases and J lost 8 bases. The germline gives CDR1 LNHNV, CDR2 YYDKDF (reference sequence). This CDR3 is built from 14 residues. Written as DNA, the CDR3 is TGTGCCACCAGCAGAGATGTGGGGACAGAGGGCTACACCTTC. Its protein product is CATSRDVGTEGYTF.

The chain carries TRBV7-3 and TRBJ2-1; D may be TRBD2 (6 bases). This CDR3 has 15 residues. From germline, CDR1 is SGHTA and CDR2 FQGTGA. The V and J ends lost 5 bases and 2 bases respectively, with 13 bases between them. The CDR3 nucleotides read TGTGCCAGCAGCCTAGGGCGGGGCCCCTACAATGAGCAGTTCTTC. It encodes CASSLGRGPYNEQFF.

Here the CDR3 reads CSVPTGGRGYTF. For the CDR3, the DNA is TGCAGCGTTCCGACAGGGGGCAGGGGCTACACCTTC. V and J are TRBV29-1 and TRBJ1-2, with 10 positions matching TRBD1. Germline assignment: CDR1 SQVTM and CDR2 ANQGSEA. This CDR3 spans 12 amino acids. V lost 5 bases to trimming and J lost 8 bases; unmatched junction nucleotides: 5.

This chain joins TRBV2 and TRBJ2-3, with TRBD2 matching over 7 bases. The CDR3 spans 19 residues. V lost 8 bases to trimming and J lost 6 bases; unmatched junction nucleotides: 26. Germline-derived CDR1 and CDR2 are SNHLY and FYNNEI. Here the CDR3 DNA reads TGTGCCAGCGGGGGGGATTCCGCGGGGCTACCCCATGTGGTGGATACGCAGTATTTT. Translation: CASGGDSAGLPHVVDTQYF.

This chain joins TRBV6-5 and TRBJ1-5; D not resolved. This CDR3 has 15 amino acids. CDR1 and CDR2 (germline): MNHEY, SVGAGI. V shed 8 bases and J shed 2 bases, with 16 bases lying between them. CDR3 amino acids: CASGLGSDGNQPQHF. The CDR3 DNA follows: TGTGCCAGCGGACTAGGGAGTGACGGCAATCAGCCCCAGCATTTT.

V is TRBV5-4 and J is TRBJ2-5; 7 nucleotides match TRBD2. Germline CDR1 is SGHNT and CDR2 is YYREEE (reference sequence). The V segment lost 4 bases and the J segment 5 bases; nucleotides outside the gene matches: 8. The CDR3 totals 14 residues. CDR3 sequence reads: CASSPQRAGETQYF. Here the CDR3 DNA reads TGTGCCAGCAGCCCTCAGCGAGCGGGGGAGACCCAGTACTTC.

This chain links TRBV5-6 with TRBJ1-6; D might be TRBD1 (5 bases). CDR3 length: 14 residues. Between the trimmed V and J ends, which lost 3 bases and 7 bases, there was a span of 11 bases. CDR1 and CDR2 (germline): SGHDT, YYEEEE. CDR3 sequence reads: CASSSRVGNSPLHF. CDR3 DNA: TGTGCCAGCAGCTCCAGGGTTGGGAATTCACCCCTCCACTTT.

The CDR3 loop is CASSSIGIAGSQETQYF. The CDR3 nucleotides are TGTGCCAGCAGCTCGATCGGAATAGCGGGATCCCAAGAGACCCAGTACTTC. V is TRBV13 and J is TRBJ2-5; 8 nucleotides match TRBD2. V was pared by 4 bases and J by 1 base, with 11 bases of the junction left unmatched. The germline CDR1 and CDR2 sequences are PRHDT and FYEKMQ (reference sequence). The CDR3 length is 17 residues.

V usage is TRBV2 and J usage is TRBJ1-5; D gene unclear. Between the trimmed V and J ends, which lost 4 bases and 0 bases, there was a span of 10 bases. The CDR3 extends over 15 amino acids. Germline V gene lookup returns CDR1 SNHLY and CDR2 FYNNEI. The CDR3, as DNA: TGTGCCAGCAGTGCCGGGTTAGGTAGCAATCAGCCCCAGCATTTT. Protein: CASSAGLGSNQPQHF.

This rearrangement joins TRBV6-1 to TRBJ1-1, with D tentatively TRBD1 (6 bases). The CDR3 contains 12 residues. Germline V lookup: CDR1 MNHNS, CDR2 SASEGT. Trimming removed 3 bases from V and 7 bases from J, with 9 bases in between. Here the CDR3 reads CASSDRGREAFF. For the CDR3, the DNA is TGTGCCAGCAGTGACAGGGGTCGTGAAGCTTTCTTT.

This chain uses TRBV3-1 (or the pseudogene TRBV3-2) with TRBJ2-3, with 11 bases that match TRBD2. Looked up from germline, CDR1 is LGHDT and CDR2 is YNNKEL (reference sequence). The CDR3 loop spans 17 amino acids. V shed 1 base, J shed 2 bases, and the junction held 5 bases outside the gene matches. For the CDR3, the DNA is TGTGCCAGCAGCCAAGTGTTAGCGGGGGGGCCCACAGATACGCAGTATTTT. Amino acid sequence: CASSQVLAGGPTDTQYF.

This chain connects TRBV27 to TRBJ1-2, with a weak D call TRBD1 (6 bases). Germline V gives CDR1 MNHEY, CDR2 SMNVEV (reference sequence). The V gene lost 5 bases and the J gene lost 1 base, with 20 bases spanning the gap. CDR3 size: 17 residues. CDR3: CASSPPPKDRFNYGYTF. CDR3 DNA sequence: TGTGCCAGCAGTCCTCCTCCCAAAGACAGGTTTAACTATGGCTACACCTTC.